This T cell receptor (beta chain) was sequenced during a study of T-cell memory formation after mild COVID-19. Study-wide findings and caveats: Pre-infection memory contained some responding clones, which suggested that cross-reactive memory had joined. Contracting clones localized mainly to CM and EM when CD4+ and mainly to EMRA when CD8+.

This clonotype was picked up a small number of times. What it binds is not known. The CDR3 runs to 15 residues. Trimming at V came to 2 bases and at J to 2 bases, leaving 6 bases not matched to a gene. Germline-derived CDR1 and CDR2 are SGHRS and YFSETQ. TCRdb itself ran the 5' RACE reads through MiXCR, one entry per CDR3 protein. Here the sample spans 250,000 to 300,000 distinct CDR3 sequences, 8% to 9% being singletons. V gene TRBV5-1 combines with J gene TRBJ2-5, with 7 bases matching TRBD2. This receptor was identified in a man younger than 35 who had mild COVID-19 (a few samples of this study predate the infection). Cell type and time point are not known. The sequencing input was PBMCs or a T cell subset sorted from them (not recorded which). The CDR3 DNA follows: TGCGCCAGCAGCTTAGATCCTAGCGGACAAGAGACCCAGTACTTC. Its translation: CASSLDPSGQETQYF. The full variable domain, with the rest looked up from reference TRBV5-1 and TRBJ2-5, is KAGVTQTPRYLIKTRGQQVTLSCSPISGHRSVSWYQQTPGQGLQFLFEYFSETQRNKGNFPGRFSGRQFSNSRSEMNVSTLELGDSALYLCASSLDPSGQETQYFGPGTRLLVL.